This entry concerns a single T cell receptor beta chain. From germline, CDR1 is SEHNR and CDR2 FQNEAQ (reference sequence). The length of the CDR3 is 14 residues. Trimming left V 5 bases short and J 0 bases short, with 10 bases between. TCRdb keeps only in-frame clones here, not all; method: immunoSEQ multiplex PCR. There are around 40,000 clones in the sample; about nine tenths occur only once, and 8.4% lies in the top ten. The data were obtained in a study of blood T cell repertoires in COVID-19. Study-level background: The study drew acute and convalescent COVID-19 samples from the United States, Italy and Spain.

Sequenced sample: peripheral blood. V and J are TRBV7-9 and TRBJ1-1; a weak D match, TRBD1 (6 bases). The receptor was derived from a man in his fifties or sixties with active COVID-19. CDR3 DNA sequence: TGTGCCAGCAGCGGGGGGGCTATGAACACTGAAGCTTTCTTT. Translation gives CASSGGAMNTEAFF.